This paragraph reports one T cell receptor beta chain. What it recognizes is unknown. This record comes from a study of response to subunit inactivated influenza vaccine. Overall study results and limits: New T cells are recruited in small numbers by each seasonal influenza vaccination, according to the authors' suggestion.

There are 14 residues in the CDR3. Between the trimmed V and J ends, which lost 1 base and 5 bases, there was a span of 12 bases. CDR1 and CDR2 from the germline V gene are SGHDT and YYEEEE. Each CDR3 protein gets one entry after TCRdb re-called the RT-PCR reads with MiXCR. This table holds 500,000 to 600,000 distinct CDR3 sequences, approximately 15% found once. V usage is TRBV5-6 and J usage is TRBJ2-5; D ambiguous. Sample: CD4+ T cells sorted from PBMCs, taken less than 30 months after vaccination. The sequence was collected from a man aged 45 to 70 who received an inactivated influenza vaccine. CDR3 region: CASSLRWLKETQYF. CDR3 coding DNA: TGTGCCAGCAGCTTGCGATGGTTAAAGGAGACCCAGTACTTC.